This is a list of T cell receptor beta chains from one sample in a study of blood T cells in healthy people across ages. TCRdb used MiXCR to reprocess the 5' RACE reads, holding one entry per CDR3 protein. The data contain roughly 500,000 distinct CDR3 sequences, 25% to 30% of them singletons. Sequencing was carried out using blood. Every receptor here comes from a woman aged 70-85 years in good health. The CDR3 runs from the conserved cysteine through the conserved F or W. D genes are given only for firm matches. Where a row states a size, it is once, few, many or the class of an expanded clone; other rows omit it.

clone_size	cdr3_length	d_call	v_call	j_call	cdr3_aa	cdr3_nt
few	14	TRBD2	TRBV29-1	TRBJ2-7	CSVDAVAGSYEQYF	TGCAGCGTTGATGCGGTAGCGGGGTCCTACGAGCAGTACTTC
.	14	.	TRBV7-9	TRBJ2-6	CASSLVDGANVLTF	TGTGCCAGCAGCTTGGTGGATGGGGCCAACGTCCTGACTTTC
.	15	.	TRBV4-3	TRBJ2-7	CASSQARGSSYEQYF	TGCGCCAGCAGCCAGGCCCGTGGGAGCTCCTACGAGCAGTACTTC
.	13	.	TRBV20-1	TRBJ2-5	CSAARGRGETQYF	TGCAGTGCTGCCCGGGGCAGGGGAGAGACCCAGTACTTC
.	14	TRBD1	TRBV4-2	TRBJ1-4	CASSQGDRGGKLFF	TGTGCCAGCAGCCAAGGCGACAGGGGCGGAAAACTGTTTTTT
few	13	.	TRBV12-3/TRBV12-4	TRBJ1-2	CASRAESGYGYTF	TGTGCCAGCAGAGCAGAGTCAGGGTATGGCTACACCTTC
few	13	TRBD2	TRBV20-1	TRBJ2-7	CSALGGVSYEQYF	TGCAGTGCCCTGGGGGGGGTCTCCTACGAGCAGTACTTC
few	16	.	TRBV7-3	TRBJ2-2	CASSLGMGPSTGELFF	TGTGCCAGCAGCTTAGGAATGGGGCCCTCGACCGGGGAGCTGTTTTTT
.	15	.	TRBV20-1	TRBJ1-3	CSARDGRLLGNTIYF	TGCAGTGCTAGAGATGGGCGGCTTCTTGGAAACACCATATATTTT
.	11	.	TRBV11-3	TRBJ2-1	CASSPGRQQFF	TGTGCCAGCAGCCCAGGGAGACAGCAGTTCTTC
few	13	.	TRBV12-3/TRBV12-4	TRBJ1-1	CASSTTANTEAFF	TGTGCCAGCAGTACCACAGCGAACACTGAGGCTTTCTTT
.	17	TRBD2	TRBV12-3/TRBV12-4	TRBJ2-5	CASSPSGGANLQETQYF	TGTGCCAGCAGTCCTAGCGGGGGGGCGAACCTCCAAGAGACCCAGTACTTC